Included here is one TCR beta chain sequence, with context. The data were taken from a study of blood T cell repertoires in COVID-19. Overall study context: T cells, B-cell-depleted T cells, or PBMCs provided the cDNA or gDNA that served as material.

Original data processing: From reference gene primer amplification, estimates of nucleated cell counts were derived. Only in-frame clones appear in the TCRdb table, and some are missing; sequencing was by immunoSEQ multiplex PCR. V and J calls and clone size are as listed in that table; D and trimming were resolved from the DNA. Of approximately 110,000 clones in the sample, 70% to 85% were seen once. In germline, CDR1 is SEHNR, CDR2 FQNEAQ (reference sequence). The V end lost 4 bases, the J end lost 1 base, and 10 bases lay between the germline ends. CDR3 length equals 14 residues. The source of this sequence is a man between 65 and 80 years old with active or convalescent COVID-19. Source material: peripheral blood. The chain couples TRBV7-9 to TRBJ1-1; a possible D gene is TRBD1 (6 bases). CDR3 in amino acids: CASSSEGQNTEAFF. CDR3 DNA sequence: TGTGCCAGCAGCTCAGAGGGACAGAACACTGAAGCTTTCTTT.